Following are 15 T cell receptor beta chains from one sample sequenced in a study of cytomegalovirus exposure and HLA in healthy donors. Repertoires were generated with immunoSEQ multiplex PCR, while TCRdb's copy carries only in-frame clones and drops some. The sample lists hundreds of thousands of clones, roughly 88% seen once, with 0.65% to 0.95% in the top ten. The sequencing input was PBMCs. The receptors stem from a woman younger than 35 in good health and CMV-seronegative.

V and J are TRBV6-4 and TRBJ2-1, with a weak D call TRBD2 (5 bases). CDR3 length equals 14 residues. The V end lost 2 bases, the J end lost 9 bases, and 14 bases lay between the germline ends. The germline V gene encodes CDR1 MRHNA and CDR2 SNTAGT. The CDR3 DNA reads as TGTGCCAGCAGTGACATGCCGGGGAATGCTGAGCAGTTCTTC. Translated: CASSDMPGNAEQFF.

The CDR3 loop is CSVVFAANQPQHF. The DNA of the CDR3 is TGCAGCGTTGTCTTCGCGGCAAATCAGCCCCAGCATTTT. The V and J genes are TRBV29-1 and TRBJ1-5; D is unclear. V was cut by 4 bases and J by 4 bases, with 11 bases left in between. Germline assignment: CDR1 SQVTM and CDR2 ANQGSEA. CDR3 length equals 13 residues.

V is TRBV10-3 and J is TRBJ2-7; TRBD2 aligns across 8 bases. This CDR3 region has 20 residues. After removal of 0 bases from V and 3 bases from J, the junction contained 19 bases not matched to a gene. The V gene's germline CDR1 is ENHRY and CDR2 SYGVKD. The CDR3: CAISESKLGSGAFFHYEQYF. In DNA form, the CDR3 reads TGTGCCATCAGTGAGTCGAAGTTGGGTAGCGGGGCCTTTTTCCACTACGAGCAGTACTTC.

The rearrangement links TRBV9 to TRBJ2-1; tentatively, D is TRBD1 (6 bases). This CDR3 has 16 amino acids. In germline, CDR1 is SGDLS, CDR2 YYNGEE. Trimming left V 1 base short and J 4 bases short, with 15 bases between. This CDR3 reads CASSVIAGAEYNEQFF. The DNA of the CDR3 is TGTGCCAGCAGCGTAATAGCAGGGGCGGAATACAATGAGCAGTTCTTC.

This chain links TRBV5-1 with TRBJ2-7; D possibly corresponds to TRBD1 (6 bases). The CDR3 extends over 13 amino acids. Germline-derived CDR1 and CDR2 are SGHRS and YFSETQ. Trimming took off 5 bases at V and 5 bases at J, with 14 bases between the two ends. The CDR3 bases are TGCGCCAGCAGTATAGGGGGTAGCAACGAGCAGTACTTC. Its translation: CASSIGGSNEQYF.

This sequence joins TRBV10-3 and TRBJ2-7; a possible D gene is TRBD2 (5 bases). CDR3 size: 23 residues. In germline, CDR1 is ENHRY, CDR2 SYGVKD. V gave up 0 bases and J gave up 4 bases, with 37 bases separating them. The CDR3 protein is CAISESEIISSDLVPQGSYEQYF. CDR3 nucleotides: TGTGCCATCAGTGAGTCTGAAATTATAAGCAGCGATCTGGTGCCCCAAGGGAGTTACGAGCAGTACTTC.

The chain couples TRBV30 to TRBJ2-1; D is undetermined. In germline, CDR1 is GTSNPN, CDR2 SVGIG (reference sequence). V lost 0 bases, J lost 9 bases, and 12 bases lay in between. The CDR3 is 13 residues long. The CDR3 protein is CAWSVLEFLEQFF. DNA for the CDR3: TGTGCCTGGAGTGTACTGGAGTTCCTTGAGCAGTTCTTC.

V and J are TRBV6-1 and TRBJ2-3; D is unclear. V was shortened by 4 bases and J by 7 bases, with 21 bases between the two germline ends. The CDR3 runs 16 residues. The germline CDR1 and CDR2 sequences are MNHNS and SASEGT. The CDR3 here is CASSGRRIRVAHTQYF. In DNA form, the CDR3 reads TGTGCCAGCAGTGGTAGGCGGATCCGAGTAGCCCATACGCAGTATTTT.

The CDR3 loop reads CASSPFGGASEAFF. CDR3 in DNA: TGTGCCAGCAGCCCTTTCGGAGGGGCCAGTGAAGCTTTCTTT. The chain has TRBV14 and TRBJ1-1; TRBD1 might be the D (5 bases). The V and J ends lost 4 bases and 7 bases respectively, with 16 bases between them. The CDR3 runs to 14 residues. CDR1 and CDR2 (germline): SGHDN, FVKESK.

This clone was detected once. The DNA for the CDR3 is TGTGCCAGCAGTTACTCAAGGACAGCCTATGGCTACACCTTC. It is translated as CASSYSRTAYGYTF. The V gene is TRBV6-5, the J gene TRBJ1-2; D might be TRBD1 (6 bases). Looked up from germline, CDR1 is MNHEY and CDR2 is SVGAGI. The CDR3 covers 14 residues. Trimming took 0 bases from V and 4 from J, leaving 9 bases between them.

The CDR3 nucleotides read TGTGCCATCAGTGCAAGGACTAGCGGATACAATGAGCAGTTCTTC. It yields the protein CAISARTSGYNEQFF. The chain recombines TRBV10-3 with TRBJ2-1; 10 positions match TRBD2. The CDR3 runs 15 residues. CDR1 and CDR2 from the germline V gene are ENHRY and SYGVKD. Trimming removed 4 bases from V and 4 bases from J; junction bases left unmatched: 4.

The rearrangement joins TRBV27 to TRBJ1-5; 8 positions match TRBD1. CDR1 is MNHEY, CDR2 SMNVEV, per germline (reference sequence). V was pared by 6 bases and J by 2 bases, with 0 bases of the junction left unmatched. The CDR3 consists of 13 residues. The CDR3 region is CASRDRGNQPQHF. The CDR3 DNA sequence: TGTGCCAGCAGGGACAGGGGCAATCAGCCCCAGCATTTT.

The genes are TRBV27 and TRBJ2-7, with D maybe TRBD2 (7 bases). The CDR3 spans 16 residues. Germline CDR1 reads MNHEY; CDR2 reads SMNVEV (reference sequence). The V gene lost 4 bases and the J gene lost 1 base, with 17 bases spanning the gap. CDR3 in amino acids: CASSSRGGAGSYEQYF. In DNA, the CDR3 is TGTGCCAGCAGTTCTAGAGGGGGGGCGGGATCCTACGAGCAGTACTTC.

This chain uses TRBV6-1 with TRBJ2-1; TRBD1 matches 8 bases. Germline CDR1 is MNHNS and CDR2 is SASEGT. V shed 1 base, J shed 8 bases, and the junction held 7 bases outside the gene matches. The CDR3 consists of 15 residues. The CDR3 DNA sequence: TGTGCCAGCAGTGAAGGCTCAGGGGGCAACGATGAGCAGTTCTTC. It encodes CASSEGSGGNDEQFF.

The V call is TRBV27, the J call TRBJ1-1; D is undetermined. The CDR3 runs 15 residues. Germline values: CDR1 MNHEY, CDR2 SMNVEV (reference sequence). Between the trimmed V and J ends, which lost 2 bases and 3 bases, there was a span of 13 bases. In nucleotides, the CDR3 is TGTGCCAGCAGTTTAACCGGGAGCAGTTACACTGAAGCTTTCTTT. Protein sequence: CASSLTGSSYTEAFF.